A selection of T cell receptor beta chains follows, all from one sample in a study of OX40 agonist ivuxolimab in advanced cancers. TCRdb keeps only in-frame clones here, not all; method: immunoSEQ multiplex PCR. This repertoire shows 20,000 or so clones, approximately 81% found once; its top ten account for roughly a quarter. This material consisted of CD4+ or CD8+ T cells sorted from blood, taken in a trial of the OX40 agonist ivuxolimab. These receptors all stem from an adult with an advanced solid tumor such as melanoma, head and neck, liver or kidney cancer. Each CDR3 is given with its conserved first and last residue. D genes are given only for firm matches. Clone size is stated in some rows and not others, as once, few, many or a class when expanded.

j_call d_call clone_size v_call cdr3_nt cdr3_aa
TRBJ1-6 TRBD1 . TRBV27 TGTGCCAGCTCTCAGGGGGTTAATTCACCCCTCCACTTT CASSQGVNSPLHF
TRBJ2-7 . . TRBV6-6 TGTGCCAGCAGTTACTCGGGGGAGCAGTACTTC CASSYSGEQYF
TRBJ2-5 . . TRBV2 TGTGCCGGGGGCCCCAGGGAGACCCAGTACTTC CAGGPRETQYF
TRBJ1-5 . medium-sized TRBV16 TGTGCCAGCGGTGACGGATCCAATCAGCCCCAGCATTTT CASGDGSNQPQHF
TRBJ2-7 TRBD1 . TRBV11-2 TGTGCCAGCAGCTTAGTCACAGGGGGCGAGCAGTACTTC CASSLVTGGEQYF
TRBJ2-1 . . TRBV30 TGTGCCTGGACCGACAGCTACAATGAGCAGTTCTTC CAWTDSYNEQFF
TRBJ2-3 . . TRBV12-5 TGTGCTAGTGGTTTGGTACTTGGCAGTCTACCTTCTAGCACAGATACGCAGTATTTT CASGLVLGSLPSSTDTQYF
TRBJ2-1 TRBD2 . TRBV28 TGTGCCAGCAGTGAGCTAGCGGAGTTCAATGAGCAGTTCTTC CASSELAEFNEQFF
TRBJ2-3 TRBD1 . TRBV4-1 TGCGCCAGCAGCCAAGATAAAGGACAGGGGATCACAGATACGCAGTATTTT CASSQDKGQGITDTQYF
TRBJ2-5 . . TRBV10-3 TGTGCCACCTCAGGCGATCAAGAGACCCAGTACTTC CATSGDQETQYF
TRBJ2-3 TRBD2 . TRBV5-1 TGCGCCAGCAGCTTGATTCTAGCGGGGACCCTTGATACGCAGTATTTT CASSLILAGTLDTQYF
TRBJ1-6 . few TRBV30 TGTGCCTGGGCTCCCGGAGATCTTATTTCACCCCTCCACTTT CAWAPGDLISPLHF
TRBJ2-7 TRBD1 once TRBV11-2 TGTGCCAGCAGCCCCTCCGACAGGGGAATCTACGAGCAGTACTTC CASSPSDRGIYEQYF
TRBJ2-3 . . TRBV11-2 TGTGCCAGCAGCTCGGAACTAACAGATACGCAGTATTTT CASSSELTDTQYF
TRBJ2-7 . . TRBV9 TGTGCCAGCAGCGTAACAGACAGTGCCCTCGACGAGCAGTACTTC CASSVTDSALDEQYF
TRBJ2-7 . . TRBV7-9 TGTGCCAGCAGCTTACGCCAGGGAGCCTACGAGCAGTACTTC CASSLRQGAYEQYF
TRBJ1-2 . once TRBV5-1 TGCGCCAGCAGCTTTGGGGCCGGCGATGGCTGCACCTTC CASSFGAGDGCTF
TRBJ2-1 . . TRBV28 TGTGCCAGCAGTTTAACGGGGGCGAGTGAGCAGTTCTTC CASSLTGASEQFF
TRBJ2-7 . . TRBV6-5 TGTGCCAGCAGTTATTCGAGGGTCGTCGACGAGCAGTACTTC CASSYSRVVDEQYF
TRBJ2-7 . . TRBV5-1 TGCGCCAGCAGCTTGGAGATGGGGCCTACCTACGAGCAGTACTTC CASSLEMGPTYEQYF
TRBJ1-1 TRBD1 . TRBV4-3 TGCGCCAGCAGCCGGGACAGTGGGGGGAACACTGAAGCTTTCTTT CASSRDSGGNTEAFF
TRBJ2-7 TRBD2 . TRBV2 TGTGCCAGCAGTGAATGGGAGGGGACCTTCTACGAGCAGTACTTC CASSEWEGTFYEQYF
TRBJ1-1 . few TRBV5-1 TGCGCCAGCAGCTTGTTTGGCGAACAAGCTTTCTTT CASSLFGEQAFF
TRBJ2-2 TRBD2 . TRBV5-1 TGCGCCAGCAGCTTCCAACTAGCGGGGGGTTACACCGGGGAGCTGTTTTTT CASSFQLAGGYTGELFF
TRBJ2-1 . . TRBV6-5 TGTGCCAGCAGTTATAGTGGGGCGAGTGAGCAGTTCTTC CASSYSGASEQFF
TRBJ1-5 . once TRBV9 TGTGCCAGCGGGGAGGGGGGGAGCAATCAGCCCCAGCATTTT CASGEGGSNQPQHF